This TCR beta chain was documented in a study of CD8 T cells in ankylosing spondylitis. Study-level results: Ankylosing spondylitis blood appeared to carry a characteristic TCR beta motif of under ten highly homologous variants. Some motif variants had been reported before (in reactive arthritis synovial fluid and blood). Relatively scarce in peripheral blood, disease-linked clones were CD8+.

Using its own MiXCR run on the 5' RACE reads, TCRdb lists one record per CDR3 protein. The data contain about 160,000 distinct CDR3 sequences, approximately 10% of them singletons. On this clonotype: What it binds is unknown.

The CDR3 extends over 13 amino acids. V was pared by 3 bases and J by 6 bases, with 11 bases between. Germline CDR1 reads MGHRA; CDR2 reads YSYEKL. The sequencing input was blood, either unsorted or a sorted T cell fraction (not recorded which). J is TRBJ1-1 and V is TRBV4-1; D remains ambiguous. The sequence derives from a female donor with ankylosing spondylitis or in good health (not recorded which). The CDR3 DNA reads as TGCGCCAGCAGCCAGGCAGGCTCCCCTGAAGCTTTCTTT. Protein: CASSQAGSPEAFF.